These T cell receptor beta chains were read from a single sample in a study of glioma-infiltrating T cells after dendritic cell vaccination. Assay: immunoSEQ multiplex PCR; the TCRdb copy retains only in-frame clones and omits some. This table holds some 100,000 clones, about four fifths found once. Here the sequenced sample was blood, taken before dendritic cell vaccination. All receptors derive from a human donor with glioblastoma. The conserved cysteine and the conserved F or W are not part of the CDR3 here.

>TRBV7-7|TRBJ2-1
ASSLALAAYNEQF
>TRBV6-1|TRBJ1-5
ASVAGNNQPQH
>TRBV30|TRBJ2-7
ASSTRDEQY
>TRBV18|TRBJ2-3
ASSPQFGEGWTDTQY
>TRBV6-1|TRBJ2-3
ASSRDTGDTQY
>TRBV6-5|TRBJ2-1
ASRRMGQGHNEQF
>TRBV5-4|NA
ASSLSGRTYEQY
>TRBV11-2|TRBJ1-1
ASSPEVTEAF
>TRBV5-1|TRBJ2-1
ASSLGGLVENEQF
>TRBV28|TRBJ1-2
ASSLLAGTYKGYT
>TRBV7-2|TRBJ2-3
ASSFRRGRVDTQY
>TRBV5-1|TRBJ2-5
ASGLAGEETQY
>TRBV9|TRBJ2-1
ASSVGVGGQGSAGGLYNEQF
>TRBV11-2|TRBJ1-3
ASSLDHLRTGGNTIY
>TRBV19|TRBJ2-7
ATSQQGAVEQY
>TRBV5-1|TRBJ2-1
ASSFLPPPMSYNEQF
>TRBV29-1|TRBJ2-3
SVEDPPGTDTQY
>TRBV6-1|TRBJ2-3
ASSFSGNTDTQY
>TRBV4-2|TRBJ2-7
ASSQEARQAGYEQY
>TRBV27|TRBJ2-1
ASSPFVGVGNEQF
>TRBV18|TRBJ2-1
ASSPGDRVNEQF
>TRBV6-1|TRBJ1-5
ASSALDRGNQPQH
>TRBV6-4|TRBJ2-5
ASSDSHLTSGKETQY
>TRBV27|TRBJ1-5
ASSRSRGGQPQH
>TRBV5-1|TRBJ1-1
ASSFAGFAEAF
>TRBV10-3|TRBJ2-3
AISRQDSSTDTQY
>TRBV6-6|TRBJ2-1
ASSRDRYNEQF
>TRBV10-3|TRBJ1-2
AISDFRGYYGYT
>TRBV2|TRBJ1-6
ASTEGSARFGIALH
>TRBV28|TRBJ1-1
ASSTEVGNTEAF
>TRBV7-3|TRBJ1-1
ASSLEEGSTEAF
>TRBV19|TRBJ1-1
ASSITGRGRRNTEAF
>TRBV5-1|TRBJ2-6
ASSLVAELNSGANVLT
>TRBV27|TRBJ2-2
ASSRFSGLDTGELF
>TRBV10-3|TRBJ1-5
AISEEGDGQPQH
>TRBV2|TRBJ1-1
ASSEAVGDTEAF
>TRBV19|TRBJ1-2
ATLDGGLGYGYT
>TRBV30|TRBJ2-7
AWSLQGFSYEQY
>TRBV7-2|TRBJ2-1
ASSMPGGINEQF
>TRBV18|TRBJ1-4
ASSSGEFKKLF
>TRBV7-8|TRBJ2-1
ASSLVGPPSSYNEQF
>TRBV6-1|TRBJ2-7
ASGLSGVSYEQY
>TRBV7-9|TRBJ1-5
ASSLASGGNQPQH
>TRBV21-1|TRBJ1-3
ASPTSGNTIY
>TRBV28|TRBJ2-7
ASGTSGINPYEQY
>TRBV18|TRBJ1-2
ASSPSQEVYGYT
>TRBV30|TRBJ1-4
AWSRTGSTNEKLF
>TRBV28|TRBJ2-3
ASSSGQDTDTQY
>TRBV9|TRBJ1-1
ASSPVYTEAF
>TRBV28|TRBJ1-5
ASSLPKGTAINQPQH
>TRBV5-1|TRBJ1-1
ASSSRQGSEAF
>TRBV18|TRBJ2-7
ASSPTLDRVYEQY
>TRBV28|TRBJ1-5
ASSSDRGYQPQH
>TRBV4-2|TRBJ2-1
ASSHGGSEQF
>TRBV30|TRBJ1-1
AWSDFYTEAF
>TRBV6-5|TRBJ2-5
ASTPTSGGETQY
>TRBV5-1|TRBJ1-3
ASSLDAGSLGGNTIY